What follows are 28 T cell receptor beta chains derived from one specimen sequenced in a study of cytotoxic CD8 clonotypes in ibrutinib-treated CLL. Here immunoSEQ multiplex PCR was the method, and the copy in TCRdb shows in-frame clones only, minus some. This repertoire shows under 300,000 clones, 65% to 85% found once; its top ten account for 5.6%. Material: PBMCs, obtained at disease progression, from a patient treated with ibrutinib. Receptors were obtained from a human donor with chronic lymphocytic leukemia.

V gene TRBV5-4 combines with J gene TRBJ2-7; tentatively, D is TRBD2 (7 bases). Trimming removed 4 bases from V and 2 bases from J, with 16 bases in between. Germline V gives CDR1 SGHNT, CDR2 YYREEE (reference sequence). The CDR3 totals 15 residues. The CDR3 sequence: CASSPGGRVTYEQYF. The DNA for the CDR3 is TGTGCCAGCAGCCCGGGGGGCAGGGTTACCTACGAGCAGTACTTC.

This clone showed up many times. The rearrangement links TRBV12-5 to TRBJ1-5, with a weak D call TRBD1 (5 bases). Germline V gene lookup returns CDR1 LGHNT and CDR2 FRNRAP. This CDR3 spans 15 amino acids. V lost 1 base, J lost 5 bases, and 12 bases lay in between. The chain's CDR3 is CASGLALGADQPQHF. CDR3 DNA sequence: TGTGCTAGTGGTTTGGCTCTTGGGGCGGATCAGCCCCAGCATTTT.

CDR3 nucleotide sequence: TGCAGCGTTGAGACAGGGTACTTCACCGGGGAGCTGTTTTTT. This gives the protein CSVETGYFTGELFF. The chain employs TRBV29-1 and TRBJ2-2, with 7 positions matching TRBD1. The CDR3 consists of 14 residues. Germline V CDR1 and CDR2: SQVTM, ANQGSEA. The trim removed 3 bases at V and 4 bases at J, leaving 5 bases unmatched.

The genes are TRBV11-2 and TRBJ2-1; D unresolved. From germline, CDR1 is SGHAT and CDR2 FQNNGV. The CDR3 loop spans 15 amino acids. V was shortened by 0 bases and J by 0 bases, with 6 bases between the two germline ends. The CDR3, as DNA: TGTGCCAGCAGCTTAGAGTGGAGCTCCTACAATGAGCAGTTCTTC. Encoded protein: CASSLEWSSYNEQFF. The full variable domain, with the rest looked up from reference TRBV11-2 and TRBJ2-1, is EAGVAQSPRYKIIEKRQSVAFWCNPISGHATLYWYQQILGQGPKLLIQFQNNGVVDDSQLPKDRFSAERLKGVDSTLKIQPAKLEDSAVYLCASSLEWSSYNEQFFGPGTRLTVL.

This clone was counted only a few times. This chain joins TRBV4-1 and TRBJ2-7; 7 bases align to TRBD2. The CDR3 loop spans 14 amino acids. With 1 base clipped from V and 6 bases from J, the junction kept 6 bases outside the gene matches. Germline V gene sequence: CDR1 MGHRA, CDR2 YSYEKL. CDR3 sequence reads: CASSQVSGLGEQYF. CDR3 DNA: TGCGCCAGCAGCCAAGTTAGCGGGTTGGGCGAGCAGTACTTC.

This chain uses TRBV6-4 with TRBJ2-7; D not resolved. Germline V gives CDR1 MRHNA, CDR2 SNTAGT. CDR3 length equals 10 residues. V lost 11 bases to trimming and J lost 1 base, with 6 bases between them. The CDR3 DNA reads as TGTGCCCAATGGTCCTACGAGCAGTACTTC. Translation: CAQWSYEQYF.

The chain carries TRBV29-1 and TRBJ2-7, with D uncertain. Per the germline V gene, CDR1 is SQVTM and CDR2 is ANQGSEA. This CDR3 region has 12 residues. The V end was cut by 5 bases, the J end by 0 bases, with 8 bases between. In DNA, the CDR3 is TGCAGCGTTTCCCCTAGCTCCTACGAGCAGTACTTC. This codes for CSVSPSSYEQYF.

V is TRBV28 and J is TRBJ2-5, with 7 nucleotides matching TRBD1. The CDR3 is made up of 16 amino acids. J gave up 5 bases and V 5 bases, and 14 bases lay outside the gene matches. Per the germline V gene, CDR1 is MDHEN and CDR2 is SYDVKM. The CDR3 coding sequence is TGTGCCAGCAGTGTAGGAGCTCTAGGGGGCGCGGAGACCCAGTACTTC. Its protein product is CASSVGALGGAETQYF.

The chain uses TRBV4-1 and TRBJ2-7, with TRBD1 matching over 9 bases. Looked up from germline, CDR1 is MGHRA and CDR2 is YSYEKL. The CDR3 consists of 17 residues. V lost 2 bases and J lost 1; bases outside the gene matches: 9. DNA for the CDR3: TGCGCCAGCAGCCAATTCTTGGGACAGGGTTATTCCTACGAGCAGTACTTC. Translating it yields CASSQFLGQGYSYEQYF.

This clone has just a few counts. The rearrangement links TRBV7-8 to TRBJ2-7; D not resolved. The CDR3 consists of 13 residues. Trimming removed 0 bases from V and 2 bases from J, with 5 bases in between. In germline, CDR1 is SGHVS, CDR2 FQNEAQ. CDR3 in DNA: TGTGCCAGCAGCTTAGCAAAGGCCTACGAGCAGTACTTC. Its translation is CASSLAKAYEQYF. Full variable domain (rest looked up from reference TRBV7-8 and TRBJ2-7): GAGVSQSPRYKVAKRGQDVALRCDPISGHVSLFWYQQALGQGPEFLTYFQNEAQLDKSGLPSDRFFAERPEGSVSTLKIQRTQQEDSAVYLCASSLAKAYEQYFGPGTRLTVT.

The chain has TRBV5-4 and TRBJ2-5, with no clear D. The CDR3 covers 12 residues. V was trimmed by 1 base and J by 4 bases, leaving 5 bases between them. The germline V gene encodes CDR1 SGHNT and CDR2 YYREEE (reference sequence). The CDR3 region is CASSLYPETQYF. CDR3 coding DNA: TGTGCCAGCAGCTTGTATCCAGAGACCCAGTACTTC.

The chain is built from TRBV15 and TRBJ2-3, with D perhaps TRBD2 (6 bases). The CDR3 extends over 20 amino acids. With 0 bases removed from V and 0 bases from J, the gap between germline ends came to 22 bases. The V gene's germline CDR1 is LNHNV and CDR2 YYDKDF (reference sequence). CDR3 in amino acids: CATSRDGLGQGGISTDTQYF. DNA of the CDR3: TGTGCCACCAGCAGAGATGGTCTAGGCCAGGGCGGGATAAGCACAGATACGCAGTATTTT.

The chain links TRBV18 to TRBJ2-5; D not resolved. The CDR3 extends over 13 amino acids. With 0 bases removed from V and 5 bases from J, the gap between germline ends came to 7 bases. CDR1 and CDR2 from the germline V gene are KGHSH and LQKENI. The CDR3 sequence: CASSPPVLETQYF. In nucleotides, the CDR3 is TGTGCCAGCTCACCACCGGTTTTGGAGACCCAGTACTTC.

The chain carries TRBV7-7 and TRBJ2-1, with D possibly matching TRBD2 (6 bases). Looked up from germline, CDR1 is SSHAT and CDR2 is FNYEAQ (reference sequence). The V end was cut by 5 bases, the J end by 5 bases, with 13 bases between. The CDR3 has 14 amino acids. The CDR3 DNA sequence: TGTGCCAGCAGCCCCGGACTACTTAACAATGAGCAGTTCTTC. Translated, it gives CASSPGLLNNEQFF.

The chain joins TRBV6-1 to TRBJ2-7; TRBD1 aligns across 8 bases. The CDR3 covers 17 residues. V shed 4 bases and J 2 bases; nucleotides not matched to a gene: 13. Germline V gene data show CDR1 as MNHNS and CDR2 as SASEGT. The CDR3 DNA reads TGTGCCAGCAGTGGCGACCTCCGACAGGGGAATGCCTACGAGCAGTACTTC. It encodes CASSGDLRQGNAYEQYF.

This chain connects TRBV5-6 to TRBJ2-7; 9 bases line up with TRBD1. CDR1 and CDR2 (germline): SGHDT, YYEEEE. Trimming cost V 2 bases and J 4 bases; bases outside gene matches: 4. The CDR3 is made up of 14 amino acids. CDR3 in amino acids: CASSFGTGMYEQYF. Written as DNA, the CDR3 is TGTGCCAGCAGCTTTGGGACAGGGATGTACGAGCAGTACTTC.

V and J are TRBV7-9 and TRBJ2-3; D possibly matches TRBD1 or TRBD2 (5 bases each). Trimming pared 1 base from V and 2 bases from J, leaving 16 bases between. CDR3 size: 17 residues. Germline loops: CDR1 SEHNR, CDR2 FQNEAQ (reference sequence). The CDR3: CASSLGVRGPLTDTQYF. CDR3 bases: TGTGCCAGCAGCTTAGGGGTACGGGGACCCCTCACAGATACGCAGTATTTT.

The genes are TRBV29-1 and TRBJ2-1, with 8 bases that match TRBD2. Trimming took 4 bases from V and 5 from J; bases not matched to a gene: 7. Germline V lookup: CDR1 SQVTM, CDR2 ANQGSEA. The CDR3 sequence is 14 residues long. The CDR3 sequence: CSVVTGGANNEQFF. DNA for the CDR3: TGCAGCGTTGTAACGGGAGGGGCCAACAATGAGCAGTTCTTC.

The rearrangement joins TRBV25-1 to TRBJ1-1; possible D gene TRBD1, 5 bases. The V gene's germline CDR1 is MGHDK and CDR2 SYGVNS. CDR3 size: 13 residues. Trimming took off 8 bases at V and 3 bases at J, with 13 bases between the two ends. The CDR3 sequence: CASRGYSYTEAFF. The CDR3 nucleotides read TGTGCCAGCCGGGGGTATTCGTACACTGAAGCTTTCTTT.

The chain joins TRBV9 to TRBJ2-3; D possibly corresponds to TRBD2 (6 bases). CDR1 SGDLS and CDR2 YYNGEE come from the germline V gene. With 4 bases removed from V and 7 bases from J, the gap between germline ends came to 19 bases. The CDR3 has 15 amino acids. In DNA, the CDR3 is TGTGCCAGCAGCCCCCTGGGGGACTCACCTTATACGCAGTATTTT. Protein product: CASSPLGDSPYTQYF.

V usage is TRBV7-8 and J usage is TRBJ2-7; 9 bases are shared with TRBD1. The germline V gene has CDR1 SGHVS and CDR2 FQNEAQ. CDR3 length: 15 amino acids. V dropped 1 base and J dropped 3; count of bases not matched to a gene: 4. The CDR3: CASSLDRGRIYEQYF. The CDR3 region has the DNA TGTGCCAGCAGCTTAGACAGGGGGCGCATCTACGAGCAGTACTTC. Supplemented by reference TRBV7-8 and TRBJ2-7, the full variable domain reads GAGVSQSPRYKVAKRGQDVALRCDPISGHVSLFWYQQALGQGPEFLTYFQNEAQLDKSGLPSDRFFAERPEGSVSTLKIQRTQQEDSAVYLCASSLDRGRIYEQYFGPGTRLTVT.

This chain joins TRBV4-1 and TRBJ1-4; perhaps TRBD1 as D (5 bases). This CDR3 spans 15 amino acids. Germline-derived CDR1 and CDR2 are MGHRA and YSYEKL. V lost 4 bases to trimming and J lost 5 bases, with 14 bases between them. The CDR3 is CASSPWDGRNEKLFF. In nucleotides, the CDR3 is TGCGCCAGCAGCCCCTGGGACGGGAGGAATGAAAAACTGTTTTTT.

The chain couples TRBV5-5 to TRBJ2-1; tentative D call: TRBD2 (5 bases). The ends were cut back, 5 bases at V and 4 bases at J, with 13 bases in the middle. Germline V gene sequence: CDR1 SGHKS, CDR2 YYEKEE (reference sequence). CDR3 size: 14 residues. CDR3 in amino acids: CASRGETTYNEQFF. CDR3 in DNA: TGTGCCAGCAGGGGAGAGACTACATACAATGAGCAGTTCTTC.

J is TRBJ2-7 and V is TRBV5-6, with 10 bases fitting TRBD2. Germline assignment: CDR1 SGHDT and CDR2 YYEEEE. The CDR3 extends over 15 amino acids. With 6 bases clipped from V and 4 bases from J, the junction kept 10 bases outside the gene matches. The CDR3 reads CASIRAGLATYEQYF. The DNA of the CDR3 is TGTGCCAGCATCCGTGCGGGACTAGCGACGTACGAGCAGTACTTC.

This clone came up once. This chain joins TRBV6-1 and TRBJ1-2; a weak D match, TRBD1 (6 bases). Trimming left V 5 bases short and J 8 bases short, with 9 bases between. Looked up from germline, CDR1 is MNHNS and CDR2 is SASEGT. This CDR3 region has 11 residues. The CDR3 DNA reads as TGTGCCAGCAGTTGGAGGGGGGGCTACACCTTC. This codes for CASSWRGGYTF.

The chain is built from TRBV6-5 and TRBJ1-6, with 8 bases identical to TRBD1. V gave up 6 bases and J gave up 8 bases; unmatched junction bases: 9. Germline CDR1 reads MNHEY; CDR2 reads SVGAGI. The CDR3 is 15 residues long. The CDR3 nucleotides read TGTGCCAGCAGATCGGACAGGGCGAGGTATTCACCCCTCCACTTT. It is translated as CASRSDRARYSPLHF.

The chain employs TRBV29-1 and TRBJ2-7, with TRBD1 identical over 7 bases. Germline V gives CDR1 SQVTM, CDR2 ANQGSEA. This CDR3 has 13 amino acids. V was pared by 4 bases and J by 4 bases, with 7 bases of the junction left unmatched. The CDR3 protein is CSVGGRGIYEQYF. The CDR3 DNA is TGCAGCGTTGGGGGCAGGGGGATTTACGAGCAGTACTTC.

This chain links TRBV15 with TRBJ1-6; 10 bases are shared with TRBD1. This CDR3 has 15 residues. The germline gives CDR1 LNHNV, CDR2 YYDKDF (reference sequence). V gave up 5 bases and J gave up 7 bases; unmatched junction bases: 5. The chain's CDR3 is CATSGPGQGNSPLHF. In nucleotides, the CDR3 is TGTGCCACCAGCGGACCGGGACAGGGGAATTCACCCCTCCACTTT.